One TCR beta chain is described in this entry. The antigen is undetermined. The CDR3 runs 14 residues. Looked up from germline, CDR1 is MNHEY and CDR2 is SMNVEV (reference sequence). With 5 bases clipped from V and 4 bases from J, the junction kept 5 bases outside the gene matches. The protocol was immunoSEQ multiplex PCR, while the TCRdb copy is restricted to in-frame clones and leaves out a portion. The data contain roughly 150,000 clones, 92% of them seen just once; the ten biggest clones take up less than 2.5%. The data are from a study of T cell responses to AZD1222 COVID-19 vaccine. Findings and limits, study-wide: Samples come after the peak T cell response, not at day 14. Across spike, vaccine-associated CD4 TCRs were found, dominant at 160-218 and 743-854. White British ancestry dominated among donors, who included more females, and clonal diversity was possibly underestimated. Spike-specific TCR breadth and depth went up after people got two AZD1222 doses.

This TCR was recovered from an adult in good health. The V call is TRBV27, the J call TRBJ2-7; the match to TRBD1 covers 10 bases. This specimen consisted of peripheral blood, obtained on day 0 of AZD1222 vaccination. In DNA, the CDR3 is TGTGCCAGCAGTGTCGGGACAGGGGTGTACGAGCAGTACTTC. This sequence encodes CASSVGTGVYEQYF.